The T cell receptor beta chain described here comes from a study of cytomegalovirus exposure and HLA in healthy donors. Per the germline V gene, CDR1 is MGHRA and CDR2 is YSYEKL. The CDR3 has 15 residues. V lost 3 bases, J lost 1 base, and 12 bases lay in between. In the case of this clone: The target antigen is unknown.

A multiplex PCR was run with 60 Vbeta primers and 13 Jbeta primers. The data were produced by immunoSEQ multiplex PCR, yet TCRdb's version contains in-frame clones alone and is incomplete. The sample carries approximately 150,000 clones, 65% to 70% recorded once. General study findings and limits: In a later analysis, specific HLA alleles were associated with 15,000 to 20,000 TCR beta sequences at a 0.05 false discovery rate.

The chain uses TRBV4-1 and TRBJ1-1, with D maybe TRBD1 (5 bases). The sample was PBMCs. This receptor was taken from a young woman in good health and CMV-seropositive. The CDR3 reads CASSHPTAPNTEAFF. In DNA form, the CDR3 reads TGCGCCAGCAGCCACCCGACAGCACCGAACACTGAAGCTTTCTTT.